The clone carrying this TCR beta chain was observed a few times. The target antigen is unknown. This specimen comes from a study of CD8 T cells in ankylosing spondylitis. Construction of TCR beta libraries was performed using quantitative 5'-RACE with molecular barcodes. TCRdb passed the 5' RACE reads through MiXCR, listing each CDR3 protein once. The repertoire holds about 280,000 distinct CDR3 sequences, with approximately 20% as singletons. This CDR3 region has 17 residues. V shed 0 bases and J shed 4 bases, with 18 bases lying between them. Germline V gene data show CDR1 as SGHRS and CDR2 as YFSETQ. Study-level results: Apparently characteristic of ankylosing spondylitis blood was a TCR beta motif (about eight highly homologous variants). Matched synovial fluid from ankylosing spondylitis patients was reported to be enriched for disease-linked clones. Earlier work had already found some motif variants in reactive arthritis synovial fluid and blood.

The chain links TRBV5-1 to TRBJ2-3, with TRBD2 as a possible D gene (7 bases). The receptor's source is a male donor with ankylosing spondylitis or in good health (not recorded which). Sequencing was carried out using blood, either unsorted or a sorted T cell fraction (not recorded which). This chain's CDR3 is CASSLDLGGGAPDTQYF. The CDR3 nucleotides read TGCGCCAGCAGCTTGGATCTCGGAGGGGGGGCCCCAGATACGCAGTATTTT.